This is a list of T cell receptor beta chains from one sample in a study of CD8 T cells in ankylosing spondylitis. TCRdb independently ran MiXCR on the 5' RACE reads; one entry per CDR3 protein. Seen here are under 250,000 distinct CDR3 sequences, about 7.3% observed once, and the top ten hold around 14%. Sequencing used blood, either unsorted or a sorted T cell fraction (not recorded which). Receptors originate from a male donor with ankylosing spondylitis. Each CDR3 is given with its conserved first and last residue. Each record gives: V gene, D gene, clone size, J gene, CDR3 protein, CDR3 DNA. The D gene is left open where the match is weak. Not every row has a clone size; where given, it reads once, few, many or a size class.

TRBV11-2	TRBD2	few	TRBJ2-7	CASSSRTSGKTQGGYEQYF	TGTGCCAGCAGCTCTCGGACTAGCGGGAAGACCCAAGGGGGGTACGAGCAGTACTTC
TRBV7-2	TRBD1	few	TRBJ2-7	CASSQGSGTGWYEQYF	TGTGCCAGCAGCCAGGGATCCGGGACAGGGTGGTACGAGCAGTACTTC
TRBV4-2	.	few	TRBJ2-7	CASSQEGAVTYEQYF	TGTGCCAGCAGCCAAGAAGGGGCGGTCACCTACGAGCAGTACTTC
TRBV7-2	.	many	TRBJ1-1	CATSRRAFNTEAFF	TGTGCCACTTCAAGGCGGGCGTTTAACACTGAAGCTTTCTTT
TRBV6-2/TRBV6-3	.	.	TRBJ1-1	CASSYSLGTEAFF	TGTGCCAGCAGTTACTCGCTCGGGACTGAAGCTTTCTTT
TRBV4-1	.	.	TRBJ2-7	CASSQTAYGQYF	TGCGCCAGCAGCCAGACAGCTTACGGGCAGTACTTC
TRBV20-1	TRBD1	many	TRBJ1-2	CSARSPGQNYGYTF	TGCAGTGCTAGATCGCCGGGACAGAACTATGGCTACACCTTC
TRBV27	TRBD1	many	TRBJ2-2	CASSWTGGRTGELFF	TGTGCCAGCAGCTGGACAGGGGGAAGGACCGGGGAGCTGTTTTTT
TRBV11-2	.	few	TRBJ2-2	CASSLDYGELFF	TGTGCCAGCAGCTTAGACTACGGGGAGCTGTTTTTT
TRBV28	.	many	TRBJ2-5	CASSSDEGKETQYF	TGTGCCAGCAGCTCCGATGAGGGGAAAGAGACCCAGTACTTC
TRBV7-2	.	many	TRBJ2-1	CASSLSIGTAYNEQFF	TGTGCCAGCAGCTTATCTATCGGGACCGCCTACAATGAGCAGTTCTTC
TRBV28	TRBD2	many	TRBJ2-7	CASRLGLGLAYEQYF	TGTGCCAGCAGGCTCGGACTAGGACTCGCCTACGAGCAGTACTTC
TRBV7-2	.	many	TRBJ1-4	CASSLARRPPNEKLFF	TGTGCCAGCAGCTTAGCGCGAAGGCCCCCTAATGAAAAACTGTTTTTT
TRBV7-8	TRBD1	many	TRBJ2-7	CASSLGGQGASYEQYF	TGTGCCAGCAGCTTAGGGGGGCAGGGGGCTTCCTACGAGCAGTACTTC
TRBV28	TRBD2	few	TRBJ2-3	CASSPIAGVRTDTQYF	TGTGCCAGCAGTCCTATAGCGGGAGTCCGGACAGATACGCAGTATTTT
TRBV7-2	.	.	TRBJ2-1	CASSLVGGLSSYNEQFF	TGTGCCAGCAGCTTAGTTGGAGGATTGAGCTCCTACAATGAGCAGTTCTTC
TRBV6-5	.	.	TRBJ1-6	CASSYSTGAYNSPLHF	TGTGCCAGCAGTTACTCGACAGGTGCCTATAATTCACCCCTCCACTTT
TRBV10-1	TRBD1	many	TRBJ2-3	CASSESGGPDTQYF	TGCGCCAGCAGTGAATCAGGGGGCCCAGATACGCAGTATTTT
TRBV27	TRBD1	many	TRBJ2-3	CASSSPGQGTDTQYF	TGTGCCAGCAGTTCCCCGGGACAGGGCACAGATACGCAGTATTTT
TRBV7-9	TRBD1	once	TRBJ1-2	CASTQDRGYGYTF	TGTGCCAGCACCCAAGACAGGGGCTATGGCTACACCTTC
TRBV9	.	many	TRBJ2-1	CASSLTGTLSEEQFF	TGTGCCAGCAGCCTCACCGGGACCCTGTCGGAGGAGCAGTTCTTC
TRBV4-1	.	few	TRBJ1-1	CASSHTYRGNTEAFF	TGCGCCAGCAGCCACACCTACAGAGGCAACACTGAAGCTTTCTTT
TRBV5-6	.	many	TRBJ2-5	CASSWGRGKETQYF	TGTGCCAGCAGCTGGGGGCGCGGGAAAGAGACCCAGTACTTC
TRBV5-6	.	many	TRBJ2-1	CASSRGVSYNEQFF	TGTGCCAGCAGTCGAGGGGTGTCCTACAATGAGCAGTTCTTC
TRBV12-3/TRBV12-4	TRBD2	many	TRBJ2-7	CASSTWGEGTYEQYF	TGTGCCAGCAGCACCTGGGGGGAGGGTACCTACGAGCAGTACTTC
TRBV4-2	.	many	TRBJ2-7	CASSLSSAYEQYF	TGTGCCAGCAGCCTCTCTTCCGCCTACGAGCAGTACTTC
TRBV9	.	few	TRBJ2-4	CASSVAGRAKNIQYF	TGTGCCAGCAGCGTAGCCGGCAGAGCCAAAAACATTCAGTACTTC
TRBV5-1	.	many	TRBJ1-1	CASSLSKLNTEAFF	TGCGCCAGCAGCTTGAGCAAATTGAACACTGAAGCTTTCTTT
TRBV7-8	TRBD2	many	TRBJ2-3	CASSFAPGLATSTDTQYF	TGTGCCAGCAGCTTCGCCCCGGGACTAGCGACTAGCACAGATACGCAGTATTTT
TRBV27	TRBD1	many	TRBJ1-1	CASSSGQGRSEAFF	TGTGCCAGCAGTTCTGGACAGGGAAGATCTGAAGCTTTCTTT
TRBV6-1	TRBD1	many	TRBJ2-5	CASTGQGRGETQYF	TGTGCCAGCACCGGACAGGGGAGAGGGGAGACCCAGTACTTC
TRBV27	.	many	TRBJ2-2	CASSRRDSTLGTGELFF	TGTGCCAGCAGCCGCCGGGACTCCACCTTGGGGACCGGGGAGCTGTTTTTT
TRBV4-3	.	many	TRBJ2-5	CASSHGRGDGETQYF	TGCGCCAGCAGCCACGGCAGAGGGGACGGGGAGACCCAGTACTTC
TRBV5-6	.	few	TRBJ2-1	CASSLERAYNEQFF	TGTGCCAGCAGCTTGGAGCGGGCCTACAATGAGCAGTTCTTC
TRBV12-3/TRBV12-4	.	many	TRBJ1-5	CASGYDRAGGESNQPQHF	TGTGCCAGTGGATATGACCGCGCGGGTGGGGAAAGCAATCAGCCCCAGCATTTT
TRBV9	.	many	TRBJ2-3	CASSVGRSSDTQYF	TGTGCCAGCAGCGTAGGAAGGAGCTCAGATACGCAGTATTTT
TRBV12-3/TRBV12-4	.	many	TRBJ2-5	CASRPTQGIWETQYF	TGTGCCAGCAGACCTACCCAGGGAATTTGGGAGACCCAGTACTTC
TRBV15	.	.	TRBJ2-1	CATSRVNPLYNEQFF	TGTGCCACCAGCAGAGTCAACCCTCTCTACAATGAGCAGTTCTTC
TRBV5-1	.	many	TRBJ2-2	CASRERTGELFF	TGCGCCAGCAGGGAGCGAACCGGGGAGCTGTTTTTT
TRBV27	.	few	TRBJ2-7	CASSWGGPSYEQYF	TGTGCCAGCAGTTGGGGCGGACCCTCCTACGAGCAGTACTTC
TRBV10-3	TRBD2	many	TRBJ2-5	CAISDSAGGLGMTQYF	TGTGCCATCAGTGATTCGGCGGGAGGGCTAGGAATGACCCAGTACTTC
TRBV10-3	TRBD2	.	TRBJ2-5	CAISSGVSQETQYF	TGTGCCATCAGTAGCGGGGTTTCCCAAGAGACCCAGTACTTC
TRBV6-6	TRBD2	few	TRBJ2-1	CASSYSITSGRNNEQFF	TGTGCCAGCAGTTACTCAATCACTAGCGGGAGAAACAATGAGCAGTTCTTC
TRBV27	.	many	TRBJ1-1	CASSLRQGTTEAFF	TGTGCCAGCAGTTTACGCCAGGGAACGACAGAAGCTTTCTTT
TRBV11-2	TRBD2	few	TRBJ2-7	CASTGLAGSPSPLLYEQYF	TGTGCCAGCACAGGACTAGCGGGGAGTCCCTCCCCCCTTCTCTACGAGCAGTACTTC
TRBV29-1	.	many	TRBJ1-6	CSGSEGYNSPLHF	TGCAGCGGATCAGAGGGTTATAATTCACCCCTCCACTTT
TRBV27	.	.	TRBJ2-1	CASSLSSYRGSYNEQFF	TGTGCCAGCAGTTTATCGTCGTACAGAGGGTCCTACAATGAGCAGTTCTTC
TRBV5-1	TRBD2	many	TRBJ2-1	CASSLEPGLAGNEQFF	TGCGCCAGCAGCTTGGAACCGGGACTAGCGGGCAATGAGCAGTTCTTC
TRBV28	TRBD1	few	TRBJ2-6	CATEFRDRGSGANVLTF	TGTGCCACTGAGTTCCGGGACAGGGGCTCTGGGGCCAACGTCCTGACTTTC
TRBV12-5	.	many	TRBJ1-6	CASGSDSPSSYNSPLHF	TGTGCTAGTGGTTCGGATTCCCCTAGCTCCTATAATTCACCCCTCCACTTT
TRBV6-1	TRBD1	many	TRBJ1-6	CASSLGTGENSPLHF	TGTGCCAGCAGTCTAGGGACAGGGGAGAATTCACCCCTCCACTTT